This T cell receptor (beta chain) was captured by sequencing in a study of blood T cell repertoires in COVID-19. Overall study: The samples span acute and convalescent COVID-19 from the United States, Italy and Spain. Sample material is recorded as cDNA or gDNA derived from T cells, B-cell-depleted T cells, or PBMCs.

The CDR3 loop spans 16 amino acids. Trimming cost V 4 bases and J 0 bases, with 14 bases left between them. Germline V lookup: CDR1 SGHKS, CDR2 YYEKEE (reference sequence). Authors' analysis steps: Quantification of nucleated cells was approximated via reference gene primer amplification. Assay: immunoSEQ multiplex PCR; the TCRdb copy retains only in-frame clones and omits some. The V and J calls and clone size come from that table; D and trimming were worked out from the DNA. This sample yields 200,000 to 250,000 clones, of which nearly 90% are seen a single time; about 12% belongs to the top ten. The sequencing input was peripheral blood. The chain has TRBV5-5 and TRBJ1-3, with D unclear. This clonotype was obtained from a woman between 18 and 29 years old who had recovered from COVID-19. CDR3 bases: TGTGCCAGCAGCCTGGACGGGTCTTACTCTGGAAACACCATATATTTT. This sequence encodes CASSLDGSYSGNTIYF.